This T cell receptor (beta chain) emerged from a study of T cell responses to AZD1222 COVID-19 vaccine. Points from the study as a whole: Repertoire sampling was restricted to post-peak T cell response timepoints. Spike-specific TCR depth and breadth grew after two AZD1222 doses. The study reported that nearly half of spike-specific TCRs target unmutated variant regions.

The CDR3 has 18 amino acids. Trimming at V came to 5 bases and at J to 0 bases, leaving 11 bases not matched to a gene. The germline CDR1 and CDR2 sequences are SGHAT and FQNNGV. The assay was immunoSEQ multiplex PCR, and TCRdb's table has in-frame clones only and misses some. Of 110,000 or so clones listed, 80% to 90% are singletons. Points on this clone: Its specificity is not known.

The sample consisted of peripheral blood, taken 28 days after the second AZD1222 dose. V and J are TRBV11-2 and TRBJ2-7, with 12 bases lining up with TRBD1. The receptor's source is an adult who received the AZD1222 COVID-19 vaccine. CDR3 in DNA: TGTGCCAGCAGCCCCGGGGGGACAGGGGGCTCCAACTCCTACGAGCAGTACTTC. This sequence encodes CASSPGGTGGSNSYEQYF. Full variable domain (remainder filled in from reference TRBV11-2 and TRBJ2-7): EAGVAQSPRYKIIEKRQSVAFWCNPISGHATLYWYQQILGQGPKLLIQFQNNGVVDDSQLPKDRFSAERLKGVDSTLKIQPAKLEDSAVYLCASSPGGTGGSNSYEQYFGPGTRLTVT.